These 18 T cell receptor beta chains came from one sample sequenced in a study of human T cells and chemical hapten exposure. Time point of the sample: patch test 1, 2 weeks after DPC sensitization. The treatment here: therapeutic diphenylcyclopropenone sensitization with weekly scalp DPC. TCRdb analysed the RACE reads with MiXCR anew, one entry per CDR3 protein. The sample includes tens of thousands of distinct CDR3 sequences, about a tenth of them seen just once. The sequencing used whole blood, collected in connection with sensitization to the hapten diphenylcyclopropenone (DPC). Source of these receptors: a middle-aged woman with alopecia areata. Some clones in this sample may be carry-over from other donors' samples.

This clonotype has a count of ten or more. This sequence joins TRBV5-1 and TRBJ1-2; TRBD1 matches at 9 bases. V was pared by 5 bases and J by 3 bases, with 5 bases of the junction left unmatched. Germline CDR1 and CDR2: SGHRS and YFSETQ. This CDR3 has 14 residues. The CDR3 spells CASSPQGAYYGYTF. In nucleotides, the CDR3 is TGCGCCAGCAGTCCACAGGGGGCCTACTATGGCTACACCTTC.

This clonotype was picked up many times. The gene calls are TRBV12-3 or TRBV12-4 and TRBJ1-1; D is undetermined. CDR3 size: 13 residues. The V gene lost 3 bases and the J gene lost 0 bases, with 5 bases spanning the gap. The CDR3 DNA reads TGTGCCAGCAGTTTGACGGTGAACACTGAAGCTTTCTTT. Translating it yields CASSLTVNTEAFF.

V and J are TRBV3-1 and TRBJ1-5; maybe TRBD1 (5 bases). Germline values: CDR1 LGHDT, CDR2 YNNKEL (reference sequence). Trimming cost V 1 base and J 0 bases, with 7 bases left between them. This CDR3 is built from 15 residues. CDR3 region: CASSQGGYSNQPQHF. For the CDR3, the DNA is TGTGCCAGCAGCCAAGGGGGCTATAGCAATCAGCCCCAGCATTTT.

This chain joins TRBV5-1 and TRBJ2-4, with 7 bases fitting TRBD1. Germline V gene data show CDR1 as SGHRS and CDR2 as YFSETQ. V shed 4 bases, J shed 6 bases, and the junction held 13 bases outside the gene matches. The CDR3 length is 16 residues. The CDR3 bases are TGCGCCAGCAGCCCAGGACAGGCCAGGTGGGTAAACATTCAGTACTTC. This codes for CASSPGQARWVNIQYF.

The rearrangement uses TRBV7-8 and TRBJ2-5; the D is unclear. Germline loops: CDR1 SGHVS, CDR2 FQNEAQ. This CDR3 contains 11 residues. Trimming took off 5 bases at V and 5 bases at J, with 6 bases between the two ends. CDR3 sequence (DNA): TGTGCCAGCAGCCCCTGGGAGACCCAGTACTTC. Protein: CASSPWETQYF. Looking up the rest from reference TRBV7-8 and TRBJ2-5 gives the full variable domain: GAGVSQSPRYKVAKRGQDVALRCDPISGHVSLFWYQQALGQGPEFLTYFQNEAQLDKSGLPSDRFFAERPEGSVSTLKIQRTQQEDSAVYLCASSPWETQYFGPGTRLLVL.

This clonotype was detected a few times. This sequence joins TRBV5-1 and TRBJ1-1, with 10 bases identical to TRBD1. V dropped 0 bases and J dropped 2; count of bases not matched to a gene: 10. This CDR3 comprises 18 residues. Germline V gene lookup returns CDR1 SGHRS and CDR2 YFSETQ. The CDR3 here is CASSLGAQGQGVNTEAFF. The CDR3 bases are TGCGCCAGCAGCTTGGGGGCGCAAGGACAGGGGGTTAACACTGAAGCTTTCTTT.

This clonotype was observed at least ten times. The chain joins TRBV19 to TRBJ1-5, with D tentatively TRBD1 (5 bases). This CDR3 comprises 13 residues. V lost 4 bases and J 3 bases, leaving 7 bases between the germline ends. Per germline, CDR1 LNHDA and CDR2 SQIVND (reference sequence). CDR3 region: CASSRQPNQPQHF. The CDR3 region has the DNA TGTGCCAGTAGTAGACAGCCCAATCAGCCCCAGCATTTT.

This clonotype was picked up many times. The chain carries TRBV2 and TRBJ1-1; 8 nucleotides align to TRBD1. Looked up from germline, CDR1 is SNHLY and CDR2 is FYNNEI. The ends lost 6 bases at V and 5 bases at J; junction bases unmatched: 11. The CDR3 contains 15 residues. CDR3: CASSEQVTGETEAFF. As DNA, the CDR3 is TGTGCCAGCAGCGAGCAGGTGACAGGGGAGACTGAAGCTTTCTTT.

V and J are TRBV28 and TRBJ1-3; D is undetermined. The length of the CDR3 is 12 residues. Germline values: CDR1 MDHEN, CDR2 SYDVKM. V lost 10 bases to trimming and J lost 0 bases, with 7 bases between them. The CDR3 DNA reads as TGTGCCACTACGAGCTCTGGAAACACCATATATTTT. It codes for CATTSSGNTIYF.

This clonotype turned up a few times. Mismatch with germline at one junction end may stem from a read error. The rearrangement links TRBV7-9 to TRBJ1-2; D is ambiguous. This CDR3 is built from 11 residues. Germline assignment: CDR1 SEHNR and CDR2 FQNEAQ (reference sequence). The CDR3 spells CASSQVQRTFF. The CDR3 nucleotides are TGTGCCAGCAGCCAGGTACAGAGGACCTTCTTC.

The rearrangement joins TRBV30 to TRBJ2-5; possible D gene TRBD1, 5 bases. The CDR3 extends over 13 amino acids. CDR1 is GTSNPN and CDR2 is SVGIG in the germline V gene (reference sequence). With 3 bases removed from V and 3 bases from J, the gap between germline ends came to 11 bases. CDR3 coding DNA: TGTGCCTGGAGAGGGGCCCCGGAAGAGACCCAGTACTTC. Translation gives CAWRGAPEETQYF.

This clonotype was seen at least ten times. This chain uses TRBV29-1 with TRBJ2-4; no definite D call. This CDR3 is 11 amino acids long. V was cut by 3 bases and J by 7 bases, with 7 bases left in between. Germline values: CDR1 SQVTM, CDR2 ANQGSEA. CDR3 sequence (DNA): TGCAGCGTTGAGGTCTACAACATTCAGTACTTC. This codes for CSVEVYNIQYF. The full variable domain, its missing parts supplied by reference TRBV29-1 and TRBJ2-4, is SAVISQKPSRDICQRGTSLTIQCQVDSQVTMMFWYRQQPGQSLTLIATANQGSEATYESGFVIDKFPISRPNLTFSTLTVSNMSPEDSSIYLCSVEVYNIQYFGAGTRLSVL.

This clonotype was detected a few times. The chain combines TRBV20-1 with TRBJ1-2, with D perhaps TRBD1 (5 bases). Trimming shortened V by 8 bases and J by 7 bases, and 20 bases separated the two germline ends. Germline V gene lookup returns CDR1 DFQATT and CDR2 SNEGSKA (reference sequence). CDR3 length: 13 residues. The CDR3 loop reads CSMYLGAVSGYTF. CDR3 coding DNA: TGCAGTATGTATCTCGGGGCAGTCTCTGGCTACACCTTC.

This clonotype was seen many times. The rearrangement joins TRBV20-1 to TRBJ2-5; 11 bases match TRBD1. The CDR3 runs to 15 residues. CDR1 DFQATT and CDR2 SNEGSKA come from the germline V gene (reference sequence). Unmatched junction bases numbered 7, after V lost 5 bases and J lost 2 bases. This CDR3 is CSALFGTGGQETQYF. The CDR3 nucleotides are TGCAGTGCTCTATTCGGGACAGGGGGGCAAGAGACCCAGTACTTC.

This clonotype was counted many times. This chain connects TRBV7-9 to TRBJ2-2; tentative D call: TRBD1 (5 bases). Germline lookup yields CDR1 SEHNR and CDR2 FQNEAQ (reference sequence). The V end was cut by 2 bases, the J end by 1 base, with 11 bases between. The CDR3 spans 16 residues. The CDR3 DNA reads as TGTGCCAGCAGCTTATTGGTGGGGCAGAACACCGGGGAGCTGTTTTTT. As protein: CASSLLVGQNTGELFF. Drawing the rest from reference TRBV7-9 and TRBJ2-2, the complete variable domain is DTGVSQNPRHKITKRGQNVTFRCDPISEHNRLYWYRQTLGQGPEFLTYFQNEAQLEKSRLLSDRFSAERPKGSFSTLEIQRTEQGDSAMYLCASSLLVGQNTGELFFGEGSRLTVL.

This clonotype appeared many times. Here the CDR3 DNA reads TGCAGTGCTAGAGGGGGACTAGCGATCTACGAGCAGTACTTC. Its translation is CSARGGLAIYEQYF. This sequence joins TRBV20-1 and TRBJ2-7; 10 nucleotides align to TRBD2. V was clipped by 1 base and J by 3 bases; unmatched bases: 3. Germline V gene data show CDR1 as DFQATT and CDR2 as SNEGSKA (reference sequence). The CDR3 spans 14 residues.

The chain employs TRBV20-1 and TRBJ2-7; maybe TRBD1 (5 bases). Germline V gene data show CDR1 as DFQATT and CDR2 as SNEGSKA (reference sequence). The CDR3 has 13 amino acids. V lost 4 bases to trimming and J lost 3 bases, with 13 bases between them. The CDR3 sequence: CSANPGIGYEQYF. Written as DNA, the CDR3 is TGCAGTGCTAACCCAGGGATCGGCTACGAGCAGTACTTC.

This clonotype came up many times. The chain combines TRBV5-5 with TRBJ2-7; 10 bases fit TRBD1. V lost 4 bases to trimming and J lost 0 bases; unmatched junction nucleotides: 10. Per the germline V gene, CDR1 is SGHKS and CDR2 is YYEKEE (reference sequence). This CDR3 is built from 17 residues. The CDR3 protein is CASSGGTGASSSYEQYF. As DNA, the CDR3 is TGTGCCAGCAGCGGCGGGACAGGGGCCTCATCCTCCTACGAGCAGTACTTC.